The clone carrying this T cell receptor (beta chain) was seen ten or more times. The data are from a study of early T cells in non-severe SARS-CoV-2 infection. TCRdb re-called the 5' RACE reads through MiXCR, storing one row per CDR3 protein. The table has tens of thousands of distinct CDR3 sequences, 4% to 5% seen once. Trimming cost V 7 bases and J 0 bases, with 11 bases left between them. The V gene's germline CDR1 is MNHEY and CDR2 SVGEGT. CDR3 length equals 14 residues. The V call is TRBV6-2 or TRBV6-3, the J call TRBJ2-3, with D possibly matching TRBD2 (6 bases). This clonotype originated in an adult who was a healthcare worker with PCR-confirmed SARS-CoV-2 infection or an uninfected control (not recorded which). What was sequenced was whole blood. CDR3 DNA sequence: TGTGCCAGCAAACTAGCCTCTAGCACAGATACGCAGTATTTT. Its translation: CASKLASSTDTQYF.